This T cell receptor beta chain is from a study of T-cell reconstitution after alpha-beta-depleted transplantation in children. V was trimmed by 4 bases and J by 1 base, leaving 30 bases between them. CDR1 SGHRS and CDR2 YFSETQ come from the germline V gene. This CDR3 has 21 residues. This sample's TCRbeta library carried unique molecular identifier barcodes. Each CDR3 protein is one row after TCRdb ran MiXCR on the PCR reads. This table holds around 480,000 distinct CDR3 sequences, 32% found once. The source material was PBMCs from the stem cell graft donor, sampled from the stem cell graft. The J gene is TRBJ1-5, the V gene TRBV5-1; D remains ambiguous. The TCR originated in a human donor who donated a stem cell graft to a child with aplastic anemia. The CDR3 sequence: CASSPYLRVQPTMLSNQPQHF. The DNA of the CDR3 is TGCGCCAGCAGCCCATATTTAAGAGTCCAACCCACTATGTTAAGCAATCAGCCCCAGCATTTT.